These 32 T cell receptor beta chains share one sample of origin, sequenced in a study of blood T cell repertoires in COVID-19. Profiled with immunoSEQ multiplex PCR; TCRdb holds only in-frame clones, not every one. This repertoire shows 200,000 to 250,000 clones, approximately 78% found once; its top ten account for less than 6%. Input material: peripheral blood. Source of these receptors: a woman in her seventies with COVID-19, enrolled during active disease.

This chain connects TRBV7-2 to TRBJ1-1; TRBD1 is a possible D gene (6 bases). The CDR3 totals 14 residues. Deletions cut 3 bases from V and 5 bases from J, with 13 bases between. Germline V gene sequence: CDR1 SGHTA, CDR2 FQGNSA. CDR3 loop: CASSFGARGTEAFF. The CDR3 coding sequence is TGTGCCAGCAGCTTCGGGGCAAGGGGGACTGAAGCTTTCTTT.

This clone was recorded only once. The rearrangement links TRBV3-1 (or the pseudogene TRBV3-2) to TRBJ1-6; D not certain. V was pared by 1 base and J by 7 bases, with 8 bases between. The CDR3 length is 14 residues. Germline V CDR1 and CDR2: LGHDT, YNNKEL (reference sequence). DNA for the CDR3: TGTGCCAGCAGCCAAGGGCTGGTAAATTCACCCCTCCACTTT. It is translated as CASSQGLVNSPLHF.

The CDR3 bases are TGCGCCAGCAGTGAGTCGCGATCAGGGGCAGATACGCAGTATTTT. It translates to CASSESRSGADTQYF. The chain recombines TRBV10-1 with TRBJ2-3, with D tentatively TRBD1 (6 bases). The germline V and J ends were trimmed by 0 bases and 4 bases, with 11 bases remaining between them. This CDR3 is 15 amino acids long. Germline V CDR1 and CDR2: WNHNN, SYGVQD (reference sequence).

The rearrangement uses TRBV30 and TRBJ2-6, with 7 bases that match TRBD2. The trim removed 2 bases at V and 2 bases at J, leaving 21 bases unmatched. Germline-derived CDR1 and CDR2 are GTSNPN and SVGIG (reference sequence). CDR3 size: 21 residues. The CDR3 sequence: CAWSTGWDYSPMGPGANVLTF. Written as DNA, the CDR3 is TGTGCCTGGAGTACGGGGTGGGACTACTCTCCTATGGGGCCTGGGGCCAACGTCCTGACTTTC.

The chain is built from TRBV27 and TRBJ1-1; perhaps TRBD1 as D (6 bases). This CDR3 is 13 amino acids long. Germline V gene lookup returns CDR1 MNHEY and CDR2 SMNVEV (reference sequence). V dropped 5 bases and J dropped 1 base, with 8 bases sitting between them. The CDR3, as DNA: TGTGCCAGCAGTAGACAGGAGAACACTGAAGCTTTCTTT. It yields the protein CASSRQENTEAFF.

The J gene is TRBJ1-5, the V gene TRBV27; 7 nucleotides agree with TRBD1. CDR3 length: 15 residues. V gave up 4 bases and J gave up 5 bases; unmatched junction bases: 8. Germline V gene lookup returns CDR1 MNHEY and CDR2 SMNVEV (reference sequence). DNA of the CDR3: TGTGCCAGCAGTTGGCAGGGGGGTGGATATCAGCCCCAGCATTTT. As protein: CASSWQGGGYQPQHF.

In its sample, this clone was seen many times. The rearrangement joins TRBV7-8 to TRBJ1-5, with TRBD1 matching 7 bases. Germline assignment: CDR1 SGHVS and CDR2 FQNEAQ. This CDR3 comprises 16 residues. V shed 2 bases, J shed 2 bases, and the junction held 6 bases outside the gene matches. The CDR3 nucleotides are TGTGCCAGCAGCTTACGTACCAGGGGGGGCAATCAGCCCCAGCATTTT. Residues: CASSLRTRGGNQPQHF.

V and J are TRBV5-1 and TRBJ2-4; a possible D gene is TRBD2 (6 bases). CDR1 and CDR2 (germline): SGHRS, YFSETQ. The ends were cut back, 3 bases at V and 6 bases at J, with 16 bases in the middle. The CDR3 runs 15 residues. The CDR3 region has the DNA TGCGCCAGCAGCTCGGGGGAAAACCTTCTAAACATTCAGTACTTC. Its protein is CASSSGENLLNIQYF.

The V gene is TRBV5-4, the J gene TRBJ2-1; possible D gene TRBD1, 5 bases. From germline, CDR1 is SGHNT and CDR2 YYREEE (reference sequence). CDR3 size: 15 residues. V shed 4 bases and J shed 12 bases, with 23 bases lying between them. DNA of the CDR3: TGTGCCAGCAGCCAAGGACAACTACCTACAATGATGCAGTTCTTC. This sequence encodes CASSQGQLPTMMQFF.

This chain connects TRBV11-2 to TRBJ2-2; 8 bases match TRBD2. In germline, CDR1 is SGHAT, CDR2 FQNNGV. This CDR3 is built from 15 residues. The V and J ends lost 5 bases and 4 bases, in that order; junction bases with no gene match: 6. CDR3 nucleotides: TGTGCCAGCAGCCTGGGACTAGTGAGCACCGGGGAGCTGTTTTTT. Amino acid sequence: CASSLGLVSTGELFF.

This chain joins TRBV21-1 and TRBJ2-5; the table names TRBD1, a call not compared with the DNA. TRBV21-1 is designated a pseudogene. This CDR3 comprises 12 residues. The CDR3 sequence is CARRGHQETQYF. The CDR3, as DNA: TGTGCCAGAAGGGGTCACCAAGAGACCCAGTACTTC.

V gene TRBV6-5 combines with J gene TRBJ1-2; 7 bases match TRBD1. J was trimmed by 7 bases and V by 6 bases; bases with no gene match: 11. CDR3 length equals 14 residues. The germline V gene encodes CDR1 MNHEY and CDR2 SVGAGI. In DNA form, the CDR3 reads TGTGCCAGCAGATTGACAGGGAGAAGTGCTGGCTACACCTTC. Amino acid sequence: CASRLTGRSAGYTF.

This chain joins TRBV29-1 and TRBJ2-7, with TRBD2 matching over 8 bases. Germline V gives CDR1 SQVTM, CDR2 ANQGSEA. Losses at the gene ends were 4 bases for V and 3 bases for J; bases not matched to a gene: 5. The CDR3 has 13 residues. The CDR3 spells CSVVGLAGYEQYF. The CDR3 DNA reads TGCAGCGTTGTAGGTCTAGCGGGCTACGAGCAGTACTTC.

This chain links TRBV10-1 with TRBJ2-3; 8 bases map to TRBD2. V lost 9 bases and J lost 3; bases outside the gene matches: 5. CDR3 size: 13 residues. Germline V gene data show CDR1 as WNHNN and CDR2 as SYGVQD (reference sequence). The CDR3, as DNA: TGCGCCAGTAAAGCGGGAGAGACAGATACGCAGTATTTT. Protein: CASKAGETDTQYF.

The CDR3: CASSQGGTVPHEQYF. In nucleotides, the CDR3 is TGTGCCAGCAGCCAAGGTGGGACAGTCCCCCACGAGCAGTACTTC. V gene TRBV3-1 (or the pseudogene TRBV3-2) combines with J gene TRBJ2-7; 7 nucleotides align to TRBD1. The CDR3 sequence is 15 residues long. Per the germline V gene, CDR1 is LGHDT and CDR2 is YNNKEL (reference sequence). The ends lost 1 base at V and 5 bases at J; junction bases unmatched: 8.

This sequence joins TRBV7-3 and TRBJ2-1; 8 nucleotides agree with TRBD2. Looked up from germline, CDR1 is SGHTA and CDR2 is FQGTGA. Trimming removed 5 bases from V and 4 bases from J; junction bases left unmatched: 7. This CDR3 spans 15 amino acids. This CDR3 is CASSQGLAGYNEQFF. The CDR3 bases are TGTGCCAGCAGCCAAGGGCTAGCGGGTTACAATGAGCAGTTCTTC.

The V gene is TRBV7-3, the J gene TRBJ2-1, with D hard to call. Trimming took 8 bases from V and 9 from J, leaving 17 bases between them. The germline CDR1 and CDR2 sequences are SGHTA and FQGTGA. The CDR3 consists of 13 residues. CDR3 DNA sequence: TGTGCCAGCCGCGCTACAGAGTCCGGTGAGCAGTTCTTC. Translation: CASRATESGEQFF.

The gene calls are TRBV6-1 and TRBJ1-2, with 10 positions matching TRBD1. This CDR3 has 13 residues. The germline V gene encodes CDR1 MNHNS and CDR2 SASEGT. J gave up 5 bases and V 10 bases, and 7 bases lay outside the gene matches. The CDR3 region has the DNA TGTGCCATAACACCGGGACAGGGGTATGGCTACACCTTC. Translating it yields CAITPGQGYGYTF.

The gene calls are TRBV5-1 and TRBJ2-7; D unresolved. The germline V gene encodes CDR1 SGHRS and CDR2 YFSETQ. The CDR3 covers 12 residues. V shed 4 bases and J shed 0 bases, with 5 bases lying between them. For the CDR3, the DNA is TGCGCCAGCAGCCTTTACTCCTACGAGCAGTACTTC. Protein sequence: CASSLYSYEQYF.

The V and J genes are TRBV29-1 and TRBJ2-3; maybe TRBD1 (6 bases). From germline, CDR1 is SQVTM and CDR2 ANQGSEA. Trimming stripped 5 bases from V and 1 base from J, with 7 bases between. The CDR3 has 12 amino acids. DNA for the CDR3: TGCAGCGTTAACAGGGGCACAGATACGCAGTATTTT. It yields the protein CSVNRGTDTQYF.

The CDR3 DNA sequence: TGTGCCAGCAGTTCCTGGACTAGCGGGACCCACGAGCAGTACTTC. This encodes CASSSWTSGTHEQYF. This rearrangement joins TRBV7-9 to TRBJ2-7; 12 bases line up with TRBD2. This CDR3 contains 15 residues. The V segment lost 6 bases and the J segment 5 bases; nucleotides outside the gene matches: 8. Germline CDR1 is SEHNR and CDR2 is FQNEAQ (reference sequence). The variable domain in full, completed from reference TRBV7-9 and TRBJ2-7, reads DTGVSQNPRHKITKRGQNVTFRCDPISEHNRLYWYRQTLGQGPEFLTYFQNEAQLEKSRLLSDRFSAERPKGSFSTLEIQRTEQGDSAMYLCASSSWTSGTHEQYFGPGTRLTVT.

On this clone: The germline gene is not matched at one end of the junction; a read error may be the cause. V usage is TRBV7-3 and J usage is TRBJ1-2, with 7 bases identical to TRBD1. This CDR3 contains 15 residues. Germline-derived CDR1 and CDR2 are SGHTA and FQGTGA. Here the CDR3 reads CASTLTPWDSSGYTF. The CDR3 coding sequence is TGTGCCAGCACCTTAACCCCTTGGGACAGCAGTGGCTACACCTTC. Variable domain in full (rest from reference TRBV7-3 and TRBJ1-2): GAGVSQTPSNKVTEKGKYVELRCDPISGHTALYWYRQSLGQGPEFLIYFQGTGAADDSGLPNDRFFAVRPEGSVSTLKIQRTERGDSAVYLCASTLTPWDSSGYTFGSGTRLTVV.

With respect to this clone: Other DNA sequences in the same sample also yield this CDR3. The rearrangement joins TRBV7-2 to TRBJ2-7; 8 nucleotides match TRBD2. The CDR3 contains 13 residues. Germline V gene lookup returns CDR1 SGHTA and CDR2 FQGNSA. Losses at the gene ends were 6 bases for V and 6 bases for J; bases not matched to a gene: 7. This chain's CDR3 is CASSPPGGREQYF. CDR3 DNA: TGTGCCAGCAGTCCTCCGGGAGGGCGCGAGCAGTACTTC.

The chain links TRBV6-5 to TRBJ1-2; TRBD1 might be the D (6 bases). The CDR3 loop spans 15 amino acids. Per germline, CDR1 MNHEY and CDR2 SVGAGI. V gave up 6 bases and J gave up 3 bases, with 17 bases separating them. The CDR3 DNA reads TGTGCCAGCAGGCCTGGGGGGGCGGTGGACTATGGCTACACCTTC. Protein sequence: CASRPGGAVDYGYTF.

The genes are TRBV29-1 and TRBJ2-2; no clear D. CDR3 length: 14 residues. In germline, CDR1 is SQVTM, CDR2 ANQGSEA. With 5 bases removed from V and 4 bases from J, the gap between germline ends came to 14 bases. The CDR3 sequence is CSVTWPPPTGELFF. The CDR3 coding sequence is TGCAGCGTTACGTGGCCTCCCCCCACCGGGGAGCTGTTTTTT.

V gene TRBV5-4 combines with J gene TRBJ2-3; 16 bases align to TRBD2. Germline V gene data show CDR1 as SGHNT and CDR2 as YYREEE (reference sequence). This CDR3 spans 17 amino acids. Trimming cost V 2 bases and J 5 bases; bases outside gene matches: 5. CDR3 in amino acids: CASSFGTSGRVRDTQYF. In DNA form, the CDR3 reads TGTGCCAGCAGCTTTGGGACTAGCGGGAGGGTGAGAGATACGCAGTATTTT. The entire variable domain, with the rest obtained from reference TRBV5-4 and TRBJ2-3, is as follows: ETGVTQSPTHLIKTRGQQVTLRCSSQSGHNTVSWYQQALGQGPQFIFQYYREEENGRGNFPPRFSGLQFPNYSSELNVNALELDDSALYLCASSFGTSGRVRDTQYFGPGTRLTVL.

The rearrangement uses TRBV27 and TRBJ2-7; the match to TRBD1 covers 9 bases. The CDR3 contains 15 residues. Germline CDR1 reads MNHEY; CDR2 reads SMNVEV (reference sequence). V lost 7 bases, J lost 2 bases, and 9 bases stayed unmatched. The CDR3 nucleotides read TGTGCCAGCAAAAGCACAGGGGGCGCGCCCTACGAGCAGTACTTC. It specifies CASKSTGGAPYEQYF.

The sample holds one count of this clone. The V call is TRBV18, the J call TRBJ1-2; tentatively, D is TRBD1 (5 bases). CDR1 and CDR2 (germline): KGHSH, LQKENI. V lost 4 bases and J 6 bases, leaving 15 bases between the germline ends. The CDR3 has 14 residues. The CDR3 protein is CASSRGQGNDGYTF. The CDR3 nucleotides are TGTGCCAGCTCACGGGGTCAGGGCAACGATGGCTACACCTTC.

This chain uses TRBV6-5 with TRBJ1-1, with 9 bases matching TRBD1. CDR3 length: 14 amino acids. The germline gives CDR1 MNHEY, CDR2 SVGAGI. The V segment lost 8 bases and the J segment 3 bases; nucleotides outside the gene matches: 7. The CDR3 here is CASRGQGPDTEAFF. The DNA of the CDR3 is TGTGCCAGCCGCGGACAGGGGCCAGACACTGAAGCTTTCTTT.

This clone was detected once. The chain joins TRBV24-1 to TRBJ2-1; 7 bases align to TRBD1. The CDR3 length is 13 residues. J lost 5 bases, V lost 5 bases, and 2 bases had no gene match. CDR1 is KGHDR, CDR2 SFDVKD, per germline. As DNA, the CDR3 is TGTGCCACCAGTGCGGACAGGCACAATGAGCAGTTCTTC. Protein: CATSADRHNEQFF.

This chain connects TRBV7-9 to TRBJ2-1; 14 bases map to TRBD2. Germline CDR1 is SEHNR and CDR2 is FQNEAQ (reference sequence). J gave up 7 bases and V 2 bases, and 10 bases lay outside the gene matches. The CDR3 runs 18 residues. The CDR3 DNA is TGTGCCAGCAGCTTACCGCCCCGACTAGCGGGAGGGTTGAATGAGCAGTTCTTC. This encodes CASSLPPRLAGGLNEQFF. The full variable domain, completed using reference TRBV7-9 and TRBJ2-1, is DTGVSQNPRHKITKRGQNVTFRCDPISEHNRLYWYRQTLGQGPEFLTYFQNEAQLEKSRLLSDRFSAERPKGSFSTLEIQRTEQGDSAMYLCASSLPPRLAGGLNEQFFGPGTRLTVL.

The V and J genes are TRBV12-3 or TRBV12-4 and TRBJ1-1, with a possible D match to TRBD1 (6 bases). The CDR3 is 13 residues long. Trimming pared 2 bases from V and 6 bases from J, leaving 10 bases between. The CDR3 spells CASSLTAGAEAFF. For the CDR3, the DNA is TGTGCCAGCAGTTTAACGGCAGGGGCTGAAGCTTTCTTT.